This TCR beta chain was recorded in a study of shared clonotypes between healthy human individuals. Assay: immunoSEQ multiplex PCR; the TCRdb copy retains only in-frame clones and omits some. Of a few million clones listed, about 94% are singletons. It was CD45RO-negative cells, positively selected for CCR7, that made up naive CD8 cells, with terminally differentiated effector memory CD45RA+ cells excluded. Input material: naive CD8+ T cells from PBMCs. The clonotype originates from a man between 18 and 29 years old in good health. Some clones in this sample may be carry-over from other donors' samples.

In nucleotides, the CDR3 is TGTGCCAGCAGCGCCCGGGACAGGGGCACAGATACGCAGTATTTT. Protein product: CASSARDRGTDTQYF. V gene TRBV25-1 combines with J gene TRBJ2-3, with 9 bases that match TRBD1. The CDR3 totals 15 residues. Per the germline V gene, CDR1 is MGHDK and CDR2 is SYGVNS. V lost 6 bases and J lost 1; bases outside the gene matches: 5.